The subject of this entry is one T cell receptor beta chain. What it recognizes is unknown. This sample is drawn from a study of blood T cells in healthy people across ages. Together with a sample-barcoded 5' primer, a J-beta primer mix was included in a second PCR lasting roughly 6 to 12 cycles. Every cDNA was tagged by a template-switch adaptor with 12 random nucleotides. MiXCR was run by TCRdb on the 5' RACE reads, yielding one entry per CDR3 protein. The data contain over 1,300,000 distinct CDR3 sequences, approximately 60% of them singletons. Overall study findings and caveats: Strong correlation linked observed beta diversity and percent naive T cells.

The V end lost 4 bases, the J end lost 7 bases, and 10 bases lay between the germline ends. This CDR3 has 11 amino acids. The germline V gene encodes CDR1 DFQATT and CDR2 SNEGSKA (reference sequence). The sequence was collected from a young man in good health. Material for sequencing was blood. The chain carries TRBV20-1 and TRBJ2-5; no definite D call. CDR3 coding DNA: TGCAGTGCTACCCTGATTGGGACCCAGTACTTC. As protein: CSATLIGTQYF.